This T cell receptor beta chain was recorded in a study of blood T cell repertoires in COVID-19. The wider study: Acute and convalescent COVID-19 specimens originated in the United States, Italy and Spain. PBMCs, B-cell-depleted T cells, or T cells were the source of the cDNA or gDNA that made up the material.

Under the authors' procedure: Reference gene primer amplification in the assay estimated nucleated cell counts. The repertoire was sequenced with immunoSEQ multiplex PCR; TCRdb's copy has only in-frame clones and lacks some. The DNA gave D and trimming, while V, J and clone size come from that table. The sample has about half a million clones, roughly 85% seen once. Per the germline V gene, CDR1 is SGHNT and CDR2 is YYREEE (reference sequence). The length of the CDR3 is 17 residues. J gave up 0 bases and V 0 bases, and 4 bases lay outside the gene matches. Sequenced sample: peripheral blood. The V and J genes are TRBV5-4 and TRBJ2-2; 8 bases align to TRBD2. The origin of this receptor is a human donor in a cohort sampled during active COVID-19. CDR3 amino acids: CASSLARGLANTGELFF. The CDR3 region has the DNA TGTGCCAGCAGCTTGGCGCGGGGACTAGCGAACACCGGGGAGCTGTTTTTT.